This entry lists 23 T cell receptor beta chains sequenced from one sample in a study of human T cells and chemical hapten exposure. MiXCR, applied by TCRdb to the RACE reads, yields one record per CDR3 protein. Of roughly 140,000 distinct CDR3 sequences in the sample, 10% to 15% were seen once. Time point described: patch test 2, 6 weeks after DPC sensitization. Regarding treatment: therapeutic diphenylcyclopropenone sensitization with weekly scalp DPC. The material was whole blood, obtained in connection with sensitization to the hapten diphenylcyclopropenone (DPC). The source of these receptors is a woman aged 45-65 years with alopecia areata. Some clones in this sample may be carry-over from other donors' samples.

This clonotype was picked up many times. V usage is TRBV7-2 and J usage is TRBJ2-2; D uncertain. The germline V gene encodes CDR1 SGHTA and CDR2 FQGNSA. The V and J ends lost 2 bases and 6 bases respectively, with 10 bases between them. CDR3 length equals 14 residues. Written as DNA, the CDR3 is TGTGCCAGCAGCTTATCGGGTTTGGCCGGGGAGCTGTTTTTT. This sequence encodes CASSLSGLAGELFF.

The table lists this clonotype with a few counts. The chain links TRBV20-1 to TRBJ2-5; D tentatively reads TRBD1 or TRBD2 (6 bases each). CDR1 is DFQATT and CDR2 is SNEGSKA in the germline V gene (reference sequence). This CDR3 is built from 16 residues. The CDR3 reads CRPQGGLSRRQETQYF. CDR3 in DNA: TGCAGGCCACAGGGAGGTTTGTCCCGGAGGCAAGAGACCCAGTACTTC.

This clonotype was detected a few times. The rearrangement uses TRBV14 and TRBJ2-5; 8 bases are a match to TRBD2. The CDR3 sequence is 17 residues long. The germline gives CDR1 SGHDN, CDR2 FVKESK. Trimming removed 3 bases from V and 2 bases from J; junction bases left unmatched: 11. In DNA, the CDR3 is TGTGCCAGCAGCCATCAAGACTTCGCGGGAGGACAAGAGACCCAGTACTTC. Amino acids: CASSHQDFAGGQETQYF.

This clonotype occurred a few times. The chain is built from TRBV6-2 or TRBV6-3 and TRBJ1-5, with 9 bases matching TRBD1. Germline CDR1 reads MNHEY; CDR2 reads SVGEGT. Trimming took 4 bases from V and 0 from J; bases not matched to a gene: 4. The CDR3 sequence is 16 residues long. CDR3 sequence reads: CASSSRDRASNQPQHF. The DNA for the CDR3 is TGTGCCAGCAGTTCCCGGGACAGGGCTAGCAATCAGCCCCAGCATTTT.

This chain joins TRBV2 and TRBJ2-2; D possibly matches TRBD1 or TRBD2 (5 bases each). Germline CDR1 reads SNHLY; CDR2 reads FYNNEI. CDR3 length: 15 residues. Deletions cut 10 bases from V and 0 bases from J, with 15 bases between. The DNA for the CDR3 is TGTGCCACCCAGGTGGGACGACCGAACACCGGGGAGCTGTTTTTT. It translates to CATQVGRPNTGELFF.

This clonotype was found many times. V usage is TRBV6-5 and J usage is TRBJ1-1; the match to TRBD1 covers 10 bases. CDR3 length: 13 residues. The germline V gene has CDR1 MNHEY and CDR2 SVGAGI. V shed 6 bases, J shed 9 bases, and the junction held 7 bases outside the gene matches. Here the CDR3 reads CASSPRDRGKAFF. CDR3 DNA sequence: TGTGCCAGCAGCCCAAGGGACAGGGGCAAAGCTTTCTTT.

Only a few counts were recorded for this clonotype. CDR3 bases: TGTGCCAGCAGCTCCCCCCGTCTAGCGGGACGTCTAGCCAAAAACATTCAGTACTTC. Translation gives CASSSPRLAGRLAKNIQYF. The J gene is TRBJ2-4, the V gene TRBV7-2, with TRBD2 matching over 9 bases. Germline V gene lookup returns CDR1 SGHTA and CDR2 FQGNSA. The CDR3 sequence is 19 residues long. V gave up 4 bases and J gave up 0 bases; unmatched junction bases: 13.

This clonotype was seen only a few times. This chain joins TRBV10-3 and TRBJ2-1; D is undetermined. CDR3 length: 12 residues. V lost 2 bases and J 9 bases, leaving 8 bases between the germline ends. CDR1 and CDR2 from the germline V gene are ENHRY and SYGVKD. The CDR3 nucleotides are TGTGCCATCAGTGAGGTGGGCGGTGAGCAGTTCTTC. This sequence encodes CAISEVGGEQFF.

This clonotype was detected only a few times. The rearrangement links TRBV11-2 to TRBJ2-4, with D perhaps TRBD1 (6 bases). Germline assignment: CDR1 SGHAT and CDR2 FQNNGV. Trimming cost V 1 base and J 0 bases, with 10 bases left between them. There are 16 residues in the CDR3. CDR3 bases: TGTGCCAGCAGCTTAGGCCAGGGGCTAGCCAAAAACATTCAGTACTTC. Translation gives CASSLGQGLAKNIQYF.

This clonotype appeared a few times. The genes are TRBV28 and TRBJ2-7; D might be TRBD1 (5 bases). Looked up from germline, CDR1 is MDHEN and CDR2 is SYDVKM. V was trimmed by 7 bases and J by 3 bases, leaving 19 bases between them. CDR3 length: 15 amino acids. CDR3 protein: CASTLLAGLNYEQYF. The CDR3 nucleotides are TGTGCCAGCACCCTTCTGGCAGGGTTGAACTACGAGCAGTACTTC.

The V gene is TRBV18, the J gene TRBJ1-1; 8 bases match TRBD1. The length of the CDR3 is 14 residues. Germline trimming cut 4 bases from V and 4 bases from J; bases unmatched to any gene: 5. Germline V gene data show CDR1 as KGHSH and CDR2 as LQKENI. CDR3 protein: CASSLNRGGTEAFF. As DNA, the CDR3 is TGTGCCAGCTCACTAAACAGGGGGGGCACTGAAGCTTTCTTT.

This clonotype was observed a handful of times. This sequence joins TRBV7-2 and TRBJ2-1; D call uncertain. The CDR3 loop spans 15 amino acids. The V gene lost 1 base and the J gene lost 7 bases, with 14 bases spanning the gap. Looked up from germline, CDR1 is SGHTA and CDR2 is FQGNSA. The CDR3 DNA follows: TGTGCCAGCAGCTTAGTTGGCAGTCAAGGGAATGAGCAGTTCTTC. This gives the protein CASSLVGSQGNEQFF.

This clonotype was counted many times. The chain carries TRBV27 and TRBJ2-3, with TRBD2 matching over 12 bases. Trimming removed 5 bases from V and 5 bases from J; junction bases left unmatched: 2. This CDR3 contains 14 residues. Germline V gives CDR1 MNHEY, CDR2 SMNVEV (reference sequence). The CDR3 here is CASSGLAGIDTQYF. In DNA form, the CDR3 reads TGTGCCAGCAGTGGACTAGCGGGAATAGATACGCAGTATTTT.

This clonotype was detected only a few times. This rearrangement joins TRBV29-1 to TRBJ2-6, with a tentative D call TRBD1 (5 bases). The CDR3 consists of 14 residues. V gave up 4 bases and J gave up 2 bases, with 9 bases separating them. Germline assignment: CDR1 SQVTM and CDR2 ANQGSEA. The CDR3 DNA reads as TGCAGCGTTGGGCAGGGTGCTGGGGCCAACGTCCTGACTTTC. This translates into CSVGQGAGANVLTF.

The chain's CDR3 is CASSLTGGPTQYF. In nucleotides, the CDR3 is TGTGCCAGCAGCCTTACAGGGGGCCCTACGCAGTATTTT. The chain uses TRBV5-4 and TRBJ2-3; 9 nucleotides match TRBD1. The CDR3 spans 13 residues. Germline CDR1 and CDR2: SGHNT and YYREEE (reference sequence). J gave up 8 bases and V 4 bases, and 5 bases lay outside the gene matches.

This clonotype occurred many times. The CDR3 nucleotides read TGCAGCGTTGAAGGACAGGGCATAGGAGGCTACACCTTC. Its protein product is CSVEGQGIGGYTF. This chain links TRBV29-1 with TRBJ1-2; 7 nucleotides match TRBD1. J gave up 8 bases and V 1 base, and 7 bases lay outside the gene matches. The CDR3 length is 13 residues. Germline CDR1 SQVTM, CDR2 ANQGSEA. The entire variable domain, with the rest obtained from reference TRBV29-1 and TRBJ1-2, is as follows: SAVISQKPSRDICQRGTSLTIQCQVDSQVTMMFWYRQQPGQSLTLIATANQGSEATYESGFVIDKFPISRPNLTFSTLTVSNMSPEDSSIYLCSVEGQGIGGYTFGSGTRLTVV.

The gene calls are TRBV6-7 and TRBJ1-1; perhaps TRBD1 as D (6 bases). TRBV6-7 is noted as an ORF with a role that remains uncertain. CDR3 length equals 16 residues. Trimming left V 2 bases short and J 0 bases short, with 13 bases between. CDR3 nucleotides: TGTGCCAGCAGTTACCCCGGACAGTTCATGAACACTGAAGCTTTCTTT. Encoded protein: CASSYPGQFMNTEAFF.

The V call is TRBV5-1, the J call TRBJ2-7; 11 nucleotides match TRBD2. Losses at the gene ends were 4 bases for V and 5 bases for J; bases not matched to a gene: 5. The CDR3 runs 14 residues. Germline lookup yields CDR1 SGHRS and CDR2 YFSETQ. As DNA, the CDR3 is TGCGCCAGCAGCCCGACTAGCGGGAAGGACGAGCAGTACTTC. Amino acids: CASSPTSGKDEQYF. Filled out from reference TRBV5-1 and TRBJ2-7, the complete variable domain reads KAGVTQTPRYLIKTRGQQVTLSCSPISGHRSVSWYQQTPGQGLQFLFEYFSETQRNKGNFPGRFSGRQFSNSRSEMNVSTLELGDSALYLCASSPTSGKDEQYFGPGTRLTVT.

Ten or more counts support this clonotype. The rearrangement joins TRBV3-1 to TRBJ1-2; D is possibly TRBD1 (6 bases). This CDR3 is 14 amino acids long. Germline V CDR1 and CDR2: LGHDT, YNNKEL (reference sequence). The V end was cut by 0 bases, the J end by 8 bases, with 13 bases between. CDR3: CASSQDPGAPGYTF. The CDR3 DNA reads TGTGCCAGCAGCCAAGATCCGGGGGCGCCCGGCTACACCTTC.

This clonotype showed up just a few times. The genes are TRBV3-1 and TRBJ1-1, with D unclear. The CDR3 covers 13 residues. Germline V lookup: CDR1 LGHDT, CDR2 YNNKEL (reference sequence). Trimming stripped 4 bases from V and 4 bases from J, with 10 bases between. CDR3 sequence (DNA): TGTGCCAGCAGCCTGGGTTGGGCCACTGAAGCTTTCTTT. This gives the protein CASSLGWATEAFF.

The chain employs TRBV11-3 and TRBJ1-6, with D perhaps matching TRBD1 (6 bases). CDR1 and CDR2 (germline): SGHNT, YENEEA. There are 17 residues in the CDR3. Deletions cut 1 base from V and 0 bases from J, with 10 bases between. CDR3 sequence: CASSLGDTCSYNSPLHF. CDR3 nucleotide sequence: TGTGCCAGCAGCTTAGGGGACACTTGCTCCTATAATTCACCCCTCCACTTT.

This chain joins TRBV7-2 and TRBJ2-7; D unclear. CDR3 length: 13 amino acids. Germline V CDR1 and CDR2: SGHTA, FQGNSA. V gave up 1 base and J gave up 4 bases, with 8 bases separating them. DNA of the CDR3: TGTGCCAGCAGCTTAGGGCTTAGATACGAGCAGTACTTC. Its translation: CASSLGLRYEQYF.

The gene calls are TRBV24-1 and TRBJ2-3, with TRBD1 identical over 8 bases. The CDR3 contains 18 residues. CDR1 and CDR2 from the germline V gene are KGHDR and SFDVKD. The junction had 18 bases not matched to a gene; V was cut back by 5 bases and J by 6 bases. CDR3 DNA: TGTGCCACCAGTGGGACAGGGAGCGCGGCAAGGCACAAGGATACGCAGTATTTT. This encodes CATSGTGSAARHKDTQYF.